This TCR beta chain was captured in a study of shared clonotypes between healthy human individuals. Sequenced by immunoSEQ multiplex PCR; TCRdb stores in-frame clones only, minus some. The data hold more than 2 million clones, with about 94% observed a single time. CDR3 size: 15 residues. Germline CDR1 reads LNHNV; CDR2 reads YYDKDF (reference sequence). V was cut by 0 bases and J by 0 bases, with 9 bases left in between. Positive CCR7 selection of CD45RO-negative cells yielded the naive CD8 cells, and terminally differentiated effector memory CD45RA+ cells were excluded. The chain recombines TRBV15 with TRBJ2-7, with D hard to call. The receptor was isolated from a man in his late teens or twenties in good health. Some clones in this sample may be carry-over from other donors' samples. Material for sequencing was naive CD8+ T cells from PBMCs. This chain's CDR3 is CATSREFTASYEQYF. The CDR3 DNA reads TGTGCCACCAGCAGAGAATTTACCGCCTCCTACGAGCAGTACTTC.